The 11 T cell receptor beta chains presented below share a single source sample, sequenced in a study of OX40 agonist ivuxolimab in advanced cancers. Clones were read by immunoSEQ multiplex PCR, and TCRdb kept only the in-frame ones, dropping some. The table shows some 97,000 clones, with 70% to 90% occurring only once. The specimen was CD4+ or CD8+ T cells sorted from blood, collected in a trial of the OX40 agonist ivuxolimab. The receptors were sampled from an adult with an advanced solid tumor such as melanoma, head and neck, liver or kidney cancer.

The chain is built from TRBV5-4 and TRBJ2-2; TRBD2 matches 9 bases. Germline assignment: CDR1 SGHNT and CDR2 YYREEE (reference sequence). The CDR3 runs 16 residues. V shed 4 bases and J 1 base; nucleotides not matched to a gene: 5. The CDR3 loop is CASSPMTSGNTGELFF. The CDR3, as DNA: TGTGCCAGCAGCCCCATGACTAGCGGGAACACCGGGGAGCTGTTTTTT.

The CDR3 nucleotides are TGTGCCAGCAGCCCCCGACCAGCCGGCGAGCAGTACTTC. It is translated as CASSPRPAGEQYF. This chain uses TRBV7-9 with TRBJ2-7; D gene uncertain. From germline, CDR1 is SEHNR and CDR2 FQNEAQ (reference sequence). V lost 5 bases and J 6 bases, leaving 14 bases between the germline ends. The CDR3 is made up of 13 amino acids.

CDR3 DNA sequence: TGCGCCAGCAGTCAGGACAGGGGAGCTGGGGCCAACGTCCTGACTTTC. Translated: CASSQDRGAGANVLTF. This chain uses TRBV23-1 with TRBJ2-6, with 9 bases matching TRBD1. TRBV23-1 is an ORF; its function is uncertain. J gave up 2 bases and V 3 bases, and 2 bases lay outside the gene matches. This CDR3 has 16 residues.

The chain recombines TRBV7-9 with TRBJ2-1, with D possibly being TRBD2 (5 bases). The CDR3 is 15 amino acids. The V end lost 3 bases, the J end lost 0 bases, and 9 bases lay between the germline ends. The V gene's germline CDR1 is SEHNR and CDR2 FQNEAQ (reference sequence). The CDR3 protein is CASSFSGRSYNEQFF. CDR3 nucleotide sequence: TGTGCCAGCAGCTTCAGCGGCCGCTCCTACAATGAGCAGTTCTTC.

The chain combines TRBV5-4 with TRBJ1-1, with 7 bases lining up with TRBD1. Germline CDR1 is SGHNT and CDR2 is YYREEE (reference sequence). V shed 0 bases and J 4 bases; nucleotides not matched to a gene: 3. This CDR3 has 14 amino acids. The CDR3 nucleotides read TGTGCCAGCAGCTTGGAGGCAGGGGGCACTGAAGCTTTCTTT. Protein sequence: CASSLEAGGTEAFF.

V gene TRBV7-2 combines with J gene TRBJ2-5, with 7 bases fitting TRBD2. V was pared by 5 bases and J by 5 bases, with 8 bases of the junction left unmatched. The CDR3 loop spans 14 amino acids. Germline assignment: CDR1 SGHTA and CDR2 FQGNSA. CDR3 residues: CASSVLPGGETQYF. The CDR3 bases are TGTGCCAGCAGCGTCCTGCCGGGAGGTGAGACCCAGTACTTC.

The chain links TRBV6-1 to TRBJ2-3; D could derive from TRBD1 or TRBD2 (5 bases each). V was shortened by 6 bases and J by 9 bases, with 16 bases between the two germline ends. Germline CDR1 reads MNHNS; CDR2 reads SASEGT. This CDR3 comprises 13 residues. The CDR3 loop reads CASSKGEGNTQYF. DNA for the CDR3: TGTGCCAGCAGCAAAGGTGAGGGGAACACGCAGTATTTT.

This clone was recorded a few times. The V call is TRBV7-8, the J call TRBJ1-5; 7 bases align to TRBD1. The germline CDR1 and CDR2 sequences are SGHVS and FQNEAQ. The CDR3 loop spans 16 amino acids. J was trimmed by 2 bases and V by 3 bases; bases with no gene match: 7. CDR3 in amino acids: CASSLRGRGGNQPQHF. The CDR3 DNA follows: TGTGCCAGCAGCTTGAGGGGGCGCGGGGGCAATCAGCCCCAGCATTTT. Supplemented by reference TRBV7-8 and TRBJ1-5, the full variable domain reads GAGVSQSPRYKVAKRGQDVALRCDPISGHVSLFWYQQALGQGPEFLTYFQNEAQLDKSGLPSDRFFAERPEGSVSTLKIQRTQQEDSAVYLCASSLRGRGGNQPQHFGDGTRLSIL.

The rearrangement uses TRBV5-1 and TRBJ2-1, with TRBD1 matching 11 bases. The CDR3 is 15 residues long. Germline CDR1 reads SGHRS; CDR2 reads YFSETQ. J lost 7 bases, V lost 4 bases, and 7 bases had no gene match. Here the CDR3 DNA reads TGCGCCAGCAGCACCGGACAGGGGGCGACTAATGAGCAGTTCTTC. Translation gives CASSTGQGATNEQFF.

CDR3 sequence (DNA): TGTGCCAGCAGTTTATCTTGGTTGGCGGGAAACACCATATATTTT. Its protein is CASSLSWLAGNTIYF. The chain has TRBV27 and TRBJ1-3, with D unresolved. The germline V gene encodes CDR1 MNHEY and CDR2 SMNVEV (reference sequence). The CDR3 consists of 15 residues. V lost 0 bases to trimming and J lost 4 bases, with 10 bases between them.

This chain connects TRBV5-4 to TRBJ2-6; no clear D. V lost 7 bases to trimming and J lost 0 bases, with 14 bases between them. The CDR3 is 16 residues long. The germline gives CDR1 SGHNT, CDR2 YYREEE (reference sequence). CDR3 amino acids: CASSPSISSGANVLTF. DNA for the CDR3: TGTGCCAGCTCACCCTCTATTAGCTCTGGGGCCAACGTCCTGACTTTC.